This T cell receptor beta chain appears in the sequencing data of a study of T-cell memory formation after mild COVID-19. 5'RACE with constant-segment primers built TCRalpha and TCRbeta cDNA libraries with UMIs. TCRdb redid the calling of the 5' RACE reads with MiXCR, one entry per CDR3 protein. The table shows 35,000 to 40,000 distinct CDR3 sequences, with around 6.1% occurring only once. Deletions cut 1 base from V and 2 bases from J, with 9 bases between. Germline V gene sequence: CDR1 SGHTA, CDR2 FQGNSA. CDR3 length: 14 residues. Notes on the study in general: In pre-infection memory, a portion of responding clones appeared, which suggested that cross-reactive memory joined. Clones that contracted from day 15 to 85 had balanced CD4/CD8; later expanders were CD4+ biased.

Concerning this clonotype itself: Its matching antigen is unknown.

This TCR derives from an adult who had mild COVID-19 (a few samples of this study predate the infection). Cell type and time point are not known. The chain joins TRBV7-2 to TRBJ2-7; possibly TRBD2 for D (6 bases). The specimen was PBMCs or a T cell subset sorted from them (not recorded which). CDR3 in amino acids: CASSLGGKPYEQYF. In nucleotides, the CDR3 is TGTGCCAGCAGCTTAGGCGGGAAGCCCTACGAGCAGTACTTC. Combining the CDR3 with reference TRBV7-2 and TRBJ2-7 gives the whole variable domain GAGVSQSPSNKVTEKGKDVELRCDPISGHTALYWYRQSLGQGLEFLIYFQGNSAPDKSGLPSDRFSAERTGGSVSTLTIQRTQQEDSAVYLCASSLGGKPYEQYFGPGTRLTVT.